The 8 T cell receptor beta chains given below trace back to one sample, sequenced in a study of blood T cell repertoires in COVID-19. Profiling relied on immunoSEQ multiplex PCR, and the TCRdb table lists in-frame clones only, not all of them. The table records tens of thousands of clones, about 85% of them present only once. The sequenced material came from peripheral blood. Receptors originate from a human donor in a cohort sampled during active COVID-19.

As DNA, the CDR3 is TGTGCCAGCAGCGCCGACGGGGGTAGCTCCCGTGAAGCTTTCTTT. This codes for CASSADGGSSREAFF. The chain carries TRBV9 and TRBJ1-1; TRBD1 is a possible D gene (5 bases). The CDR3 loop spans 15 amino acids. V lost 3 bases and J 7 bases, leaving 19 bases between the germline ends. CDR1 is SGDLS, CDR2 YYNGEE, per germline.

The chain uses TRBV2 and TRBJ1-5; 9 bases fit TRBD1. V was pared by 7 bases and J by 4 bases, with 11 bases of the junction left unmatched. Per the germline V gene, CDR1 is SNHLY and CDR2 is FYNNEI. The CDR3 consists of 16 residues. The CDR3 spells CASTSFFGTGNQPQHF. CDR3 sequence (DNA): TGTGCCAGCACGAGTTTCTTCGGGACAGGGAATCAGCCCCAGCATTTT.

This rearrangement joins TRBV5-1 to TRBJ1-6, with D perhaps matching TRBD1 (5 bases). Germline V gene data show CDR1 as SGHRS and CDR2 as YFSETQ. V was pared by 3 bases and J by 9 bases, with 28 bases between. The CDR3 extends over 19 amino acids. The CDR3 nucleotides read TGCGCCAGCAGCTCGGAGGGTCTTGGCGGGGCGGGGGGACGTTCACCCCTCCACTTT. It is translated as CASSSEGLGGAGGRSPLHF.

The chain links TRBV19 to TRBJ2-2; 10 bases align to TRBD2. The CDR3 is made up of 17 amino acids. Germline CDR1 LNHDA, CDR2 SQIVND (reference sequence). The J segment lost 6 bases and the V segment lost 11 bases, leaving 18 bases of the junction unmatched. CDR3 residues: CARKRRSSGSEAGELFF. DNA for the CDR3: TGTGCCCGAAAGCGGAGATCTAGCGGGAGTGAAGCCGGGGAGCTGTTTTTT. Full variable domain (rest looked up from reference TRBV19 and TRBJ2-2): DGGITQSPKYLFRKEGQNVTLSCEQNLNHDAMYWYRQDPGQGLRLIYYSQIVNDFQKGDIAEGYSVSREKKESFPLTVTSAQKNPTAFYLCARKRRSSGSEAGELFFGEGSRLTVL.

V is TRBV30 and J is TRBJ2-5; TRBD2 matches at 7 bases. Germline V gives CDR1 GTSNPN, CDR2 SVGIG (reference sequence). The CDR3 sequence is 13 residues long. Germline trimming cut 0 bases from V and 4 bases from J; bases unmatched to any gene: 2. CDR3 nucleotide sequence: TGTGCCTGGAGTGTGGGGGGGACAGAGACCCAGTACTTC. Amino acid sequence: CAWSVGGTETQYF. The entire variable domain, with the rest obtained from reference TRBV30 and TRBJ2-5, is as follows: SQTIHQWPATLVQPVGSPLSLECTVEGTSNPNLYWYRQAAGRGLQLLFYSVGIGQISSEVPQNLSASRPQDRQFILSSKKLLLSDSGFYLCAWSVGGTETQYFGPGTRLLVL.

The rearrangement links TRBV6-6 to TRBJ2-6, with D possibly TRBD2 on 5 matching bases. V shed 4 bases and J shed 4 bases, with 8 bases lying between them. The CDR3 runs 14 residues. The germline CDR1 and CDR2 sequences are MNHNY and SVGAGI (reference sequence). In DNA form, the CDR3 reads TGTGCCAGCAGTTGGGGAGCGGGGGCCAACGTCCTGACTTTC. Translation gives CASSWGAGANVLTF.

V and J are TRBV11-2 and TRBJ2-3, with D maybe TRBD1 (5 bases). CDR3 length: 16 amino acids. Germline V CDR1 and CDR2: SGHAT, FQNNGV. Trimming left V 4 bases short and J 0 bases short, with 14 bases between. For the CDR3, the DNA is TGTGCCAGCAGCTCTCGGAGACAGCGTAGCACAGATACGCAGTATTTT. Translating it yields CASSSRRQRSTDTQYF.

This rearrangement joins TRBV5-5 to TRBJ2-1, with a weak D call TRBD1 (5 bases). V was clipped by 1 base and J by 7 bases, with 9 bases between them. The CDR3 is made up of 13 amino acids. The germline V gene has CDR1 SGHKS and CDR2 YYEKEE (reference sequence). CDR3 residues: CASSLFRENEQFF. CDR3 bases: TGTGCCAGCAGCTTGTTCAGGGAAAATGAGCAGTTCTTC.